Presented here are 10 T cell receptor beta chains from one specimen sequenced in a study of blood T cells in healthy people across ages. Sample-barcoded 5' priming and a J-beta primer mix drove a second PCR of roughly 6 to 12 cycles. In TCRdb, the 5' RACE reads were re-called with MiXCR into one record per CDR3 protein. The sample holds around 1,100,000 distinct CDR3 sequences; 35% to 40% are singletons and the top ten take around 13%. The material sequenced was blood. The source is a man aged 18 to 29 in good health.

The chain has TRBV6-5 and TRBJ2-2, with 15 bases that match TRBD2. The CDR3 spans 15 residues. V lost 7 bases and J lost 6; bases outside the gene matches: 3. CDR1 is MNHEY and CDR2 is SVGAGI in the germline V gene. The CDR3 protein is CASTRTSGGAGELFF. The CDR3 DNA sequence: TGTGCCAGCACCCGGACTAGCGGGGGGGCCGGGGAGCTGTTTTTT.

V and J are TRBV6-2 or TRBV6-3 and TRBJ1-5; no firm D call. The germline V and J ends were trimmed by 7 bases and 1 base, with 14 bases remaining between them. Germline assignment: CDR1 MNHEY and CDR2 SVGEGT. This CDR3 is built from 15 residues. CDR3 nucleotide sequence: TGTGCCAGCACCGATGGGCAGCGGAGCAATCAGCCCCAGCATTTT. It codes for CASTDGQRSNQPQHF.

This clonotype was seen a few times. The chain couples TRBV29-1 to TRBJ2-2, with TRBD1 matching over 12 bases. The CDR3 covers 14 residues. Per germline, CDR1 SQVTM and CDR2 ANQGSEA. V shed 7 bases and J 7 bases; nucleotides not matched to a gene: 7. The CDR3 bases are TGCAGCGCCCTGGGACAGGGGGCTGACGGGGAGCTGTTTTTT. Translation gives CSALGQGADGELFF.

There are a few counts of this clonotype. The genes are TRBV3-1 and TRBJ1-5; the D gene is possibly TRBD1 (6 bases). This CDR3 has 18 residues. The V gene's germline CDR1 is LGHDT and CDR2 YNNKEL (reference sequence). The V end was cut by 0 bases, the J end by 6 bases, with 21 bases between. The CDR3 loop is CASSQDYGRGEGSQPQHF. DNA for the CDR3: TGTGCCAGCAGCCAAGATTATGGCAGGGGAGAGGGTTCTCAGCCCCAGCATTTT. Filled out from reference TRBV3-1 and TRBJ1-5, the complete variable domain reads DTAVSQTPKYLVTQMGNDKSIKCEQNLGHDTMYWYKQDSKKFLKIMFSYNNKELIINETVPNRFSPKSPDKAHLNLHINSLELGDSAVYFCASSQDYGRGEGSQPQHFGDGTRLSIL.

The sample holds a few counts of this clonotype. This chain connects TRBV29-1 to TRBJ2-7; 8 bases are a match to TRBD1. The V gene end was trimmed by 5 bases and the J gene end by 2 bases; junction bases not matched to a gene: 8. Germline V lookup: CDR1 SQVTM, CDR2 ANQGSEA. The CDR3 loop spans 14 amino acids. The DNA for the CDR3 is TGCAGCGTTCTGTCGGACAGGGTGGCCTACGAGCAGTACTTC. This encodes CSVLSDRVAYEQYF.

V usage is TRBV10-3 and J usage is TRBJ1-2, with TRBD1 matching 7 bases. The J segment lost 7 bases and the V segment lost 3 bases, leaving 5 bases of the junction unmatched. The CDR3 runs 13 residues. CDR1 ENHRY and CDR2 SYGVKD come from the germline V gene. The CDR3 spells CAISDQGGSGYTF. CDR3 DNA: TGTGCCATCAGTGACCAGGGGGGTAGTGGCTACACCTTC.

DNA for the CDR3: TGCAGCGCTGGATCAGGGGAGAACACTGAAGCTTTCTTT. Translated, it gives CSAGSGENTEAFF. The chain has TRBV29-1 and TRBJ1-1, with D tentatively TRBD1 (6 bases). Germline V gene data show CDR1 as SQVTM and CDR2 as ANQGSEA. The V and J ends lost 7 bases and 1 base respectively, with 13 bases between them. The CDR3 has 13 residues.

This clonotype was observed a few times. V is TRBV6-1 and J is TRBJ1-2, with D perhaps matching TRBD1 (6 bases). Trimming shortened V by 2 bases and J by 1 base, and 20 bases separated the two germline ends. The CDR3 is made up of 18 amino acids. Germline loops: CDR1 MNHNS, CDR2 SASEGT. Here the CDR3 DNA reads TGTGCCAGCAGTGAATCCCCATATCCCGGACAGAGTAACTATGGCTACACCTTC. It encodes CASSESPYPGQSNYGYTF.

DNA of the CDR3: TGTGCCTGGAGTGAGCTTTATGAAGCTTTCTTT. This codes for CAWSELYEAFF. The rearrangement uses TRBV30 and TRBJ1-1; no clear D. V lost 1 base to trimming and J lost 7 bases, with 7 bases between them. The CDR3 has 11 residues. Germline CDR1 is GTSNPN and CDR2 is SVGIG (reference sequence). Complete variable domain (other parts from reference TRBV30 and TRBJ1-1): SQTIHQWPATLVQPVGSPLSLECTVEGTSNPNLYWYRQAAGRGLQLLFYSVGIGQISSEVPQNLSASRPQDRQFILSSKKLLLSDSGFYLCAWSELYEAFFGQGTRLTVV.

J is TRBJ1-2 and V is TRBV9; D call uncertain. CDR1 and CDR2 from the germline V gene are SGDLS and YYNGEE. The CDR3 loop spans 16 amino acids. Trimming removed 4 bases at V and 3 bases at J, with 19 bases between. The DNA of the CDR3 is TGTGCCAGCAGCTTAGCGATAGAGGGTGCAGACTATGGCTACACCTTC. Its translation: CASSLAIEGADYGYTF.